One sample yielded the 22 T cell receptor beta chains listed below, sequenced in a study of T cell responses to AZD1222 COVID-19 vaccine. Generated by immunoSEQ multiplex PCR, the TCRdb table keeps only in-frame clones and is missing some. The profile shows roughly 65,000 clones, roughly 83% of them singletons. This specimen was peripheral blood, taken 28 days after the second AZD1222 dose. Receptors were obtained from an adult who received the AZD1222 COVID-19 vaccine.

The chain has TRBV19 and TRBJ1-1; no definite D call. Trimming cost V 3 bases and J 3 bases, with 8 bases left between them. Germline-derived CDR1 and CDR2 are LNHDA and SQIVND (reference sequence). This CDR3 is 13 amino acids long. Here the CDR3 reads CASSMKGDTEAFF. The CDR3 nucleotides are TGTGCCAGTAGTATGAAGGGAGACACTGAAGCTTTCTTT.

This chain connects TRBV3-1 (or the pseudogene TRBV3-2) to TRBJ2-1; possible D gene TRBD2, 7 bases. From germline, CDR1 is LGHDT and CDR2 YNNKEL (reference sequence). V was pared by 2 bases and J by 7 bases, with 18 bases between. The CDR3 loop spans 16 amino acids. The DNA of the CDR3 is TGTGCCAGCAGCCAAAGGGGGGGAAGCGCTGGGAATGAGCAGTTCTTC. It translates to CASSQRGGSAGNEQFF.

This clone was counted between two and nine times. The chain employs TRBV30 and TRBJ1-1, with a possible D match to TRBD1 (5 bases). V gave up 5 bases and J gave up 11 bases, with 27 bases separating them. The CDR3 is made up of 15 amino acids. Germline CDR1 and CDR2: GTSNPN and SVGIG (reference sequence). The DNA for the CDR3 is TGTGCCTGGTTGGAGGACACCAATATGGGGCGGGATGCTTTCTTT. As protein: CAWLEDTNMGRDAFF.

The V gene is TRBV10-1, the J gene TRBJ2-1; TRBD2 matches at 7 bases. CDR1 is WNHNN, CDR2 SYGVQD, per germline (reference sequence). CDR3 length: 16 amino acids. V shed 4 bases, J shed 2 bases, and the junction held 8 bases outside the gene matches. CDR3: CASSANLAEPYNEQFF. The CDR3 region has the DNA TGCGCCAGCAGTGCCAATCTAGCGGAGCCCTACAATGAGCAGTTCTTC.

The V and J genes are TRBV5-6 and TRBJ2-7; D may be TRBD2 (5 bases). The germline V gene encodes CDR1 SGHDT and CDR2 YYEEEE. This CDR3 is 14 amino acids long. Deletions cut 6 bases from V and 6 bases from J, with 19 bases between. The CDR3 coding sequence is TGTGCCAGCACCCCCGGAGGAGGTCTTCCCGAGCAGTACTTC. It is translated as CASTPGGGLPEQYF.

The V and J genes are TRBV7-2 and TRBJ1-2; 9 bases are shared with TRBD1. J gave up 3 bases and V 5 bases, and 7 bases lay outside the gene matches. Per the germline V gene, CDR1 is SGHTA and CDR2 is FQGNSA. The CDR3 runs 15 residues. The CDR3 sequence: CASSTQGQGDYGYTF. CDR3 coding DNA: TGTGCCAGCAGCACCCAGGGACAGGGCGACTATGGCTACACCTTC.

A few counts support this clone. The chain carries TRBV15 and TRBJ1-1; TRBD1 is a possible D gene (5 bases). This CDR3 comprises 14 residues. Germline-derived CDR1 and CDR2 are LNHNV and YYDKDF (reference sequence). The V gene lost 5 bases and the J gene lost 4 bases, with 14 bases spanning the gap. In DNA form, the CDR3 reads TGTGCCACCAGCGGGGTGACAGTGGGCACTGAAGCTTTCTTT. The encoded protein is CATSGVTVGTEAFF.

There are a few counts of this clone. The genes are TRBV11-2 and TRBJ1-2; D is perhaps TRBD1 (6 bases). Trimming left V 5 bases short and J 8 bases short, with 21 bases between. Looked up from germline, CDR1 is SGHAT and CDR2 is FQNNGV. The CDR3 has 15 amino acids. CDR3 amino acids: CASSPIGGRVGGYTF. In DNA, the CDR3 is TGTGCCAGCAGCCCGATTGGGGGCAGGGTAGGGGGCTACACCTTC. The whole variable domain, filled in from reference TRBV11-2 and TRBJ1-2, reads EAGVAQSPRYKIIEKRQSVAFWCNPISGHATLYWYQQILGQGPKLLIQFQNNGVVDDSQLPKDRFSAERLKGVDSTLKIQPAKLEDSAVYLCASSPIGGRVGGYTFGSGTRLTVV.

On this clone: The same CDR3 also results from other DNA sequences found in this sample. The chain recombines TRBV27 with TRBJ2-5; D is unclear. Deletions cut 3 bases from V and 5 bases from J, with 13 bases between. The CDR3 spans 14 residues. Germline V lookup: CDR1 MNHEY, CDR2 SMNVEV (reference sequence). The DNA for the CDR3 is TGTGCCAGCAGTTTTGGAAGTTTCGGGGAGACCCAGTACTTC. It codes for CASSFGSFGETQYF.

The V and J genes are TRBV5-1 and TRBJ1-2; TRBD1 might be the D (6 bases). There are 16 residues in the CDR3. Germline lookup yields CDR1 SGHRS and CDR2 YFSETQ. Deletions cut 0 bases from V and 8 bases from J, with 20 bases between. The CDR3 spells CASSLVNRGLNSGYTF. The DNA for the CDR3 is TGCGCCAGCAGCTTGGTGAATCGGGGGCTAAACTCAGGCTACACCTTC. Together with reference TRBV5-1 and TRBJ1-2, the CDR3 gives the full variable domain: KAGVTQTPRYLIKTRGQQVTLSCSPISGHRSVSWYQQTPGQGLQFLFEYFSETQRNKGNFPGRFSGRQFSNSRSEMNVSTLELGDSALYLCASSLVNRGLNSGYTFGSGTRLTVV.

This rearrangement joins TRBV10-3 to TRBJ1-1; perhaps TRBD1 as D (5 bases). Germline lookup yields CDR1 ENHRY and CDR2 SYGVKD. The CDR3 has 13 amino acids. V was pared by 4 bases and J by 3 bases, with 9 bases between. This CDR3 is CAISVLGDTEAFF. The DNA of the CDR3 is TGTGCCATCAGTGTATTGGGGGACACTGAAGCTTTCTTT.

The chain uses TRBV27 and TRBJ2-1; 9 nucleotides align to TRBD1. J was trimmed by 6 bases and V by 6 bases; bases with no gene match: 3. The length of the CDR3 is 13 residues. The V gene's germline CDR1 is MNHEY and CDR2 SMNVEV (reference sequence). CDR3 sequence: CASSQDRGNEQFF. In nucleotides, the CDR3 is TGTGCCAGCAGCCAGGACAGGGGCAATGAGCAGTTCTTC.

CDR3: CASRRDREYTF. CDR3 nucleotide sequence: TGTGCCAGCAGACGGGACAGGGAGTACACCTTC. This chain links TRBV3-1 (or the pseudogene TRBV3-2) with TRBJ1-2; 9 nucleotides agree with TRBD1. This CDR3 spans 11 amino acids. Germline V gene sequence: CDR1 LGHDT, CDR2 YNNKEL (reference sequence). With 6 bases clipped from V and 11 bases from J, the junction kept 4 bases outside the gene matches.

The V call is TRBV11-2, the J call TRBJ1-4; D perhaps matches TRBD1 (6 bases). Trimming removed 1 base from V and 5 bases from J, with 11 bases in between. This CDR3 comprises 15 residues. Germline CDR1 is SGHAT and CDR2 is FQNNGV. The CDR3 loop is CASSLGYRANEKLFF. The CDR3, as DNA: TGTGCCAGCAGCTTAGGGTACAGGGCGAATGAAAAACTGTTTTTT.

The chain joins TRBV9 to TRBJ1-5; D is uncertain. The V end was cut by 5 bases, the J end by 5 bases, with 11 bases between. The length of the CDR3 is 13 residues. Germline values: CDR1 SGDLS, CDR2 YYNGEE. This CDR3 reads CASSQSWDQPQHF. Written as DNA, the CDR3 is TGTGCCAGCAGTCAAAGCTGGGATCAGCCCCAGCATTTT.

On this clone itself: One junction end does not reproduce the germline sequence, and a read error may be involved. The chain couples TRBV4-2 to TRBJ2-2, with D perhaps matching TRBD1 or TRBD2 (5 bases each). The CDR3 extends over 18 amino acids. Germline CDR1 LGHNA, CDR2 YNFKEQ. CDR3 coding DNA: TGTGCCAGCAGCAACAAGCCGGGGAGTAAGGGGAACCCCGGGGAGCTGTTTTTT. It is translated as CASSNKPGSKGNPGELFF.

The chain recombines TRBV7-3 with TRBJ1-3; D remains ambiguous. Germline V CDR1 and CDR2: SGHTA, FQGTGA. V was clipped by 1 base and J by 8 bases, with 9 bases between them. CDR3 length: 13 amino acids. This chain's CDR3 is CASSLIRGDTIYF. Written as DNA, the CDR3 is TGTGCCAGCAGCTTAATCCGGGGTGACACCATATATTTT. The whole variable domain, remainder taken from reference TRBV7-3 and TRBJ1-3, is GAGVSQTPSNKVTEKGKYVELRCDPISGHTALYWYRQSLGQGPEFLIYFQGTGAADDSGLPNDRFFAVRPEGSVSTLKIQRTERGDSAVYLCASSLIRGDTIYFGEGSWLTVV.

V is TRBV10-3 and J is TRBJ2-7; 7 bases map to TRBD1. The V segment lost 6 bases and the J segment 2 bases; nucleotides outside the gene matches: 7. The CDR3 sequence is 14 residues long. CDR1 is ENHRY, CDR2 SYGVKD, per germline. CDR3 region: CAISDLQGPYEQYF. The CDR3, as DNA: TGTGCCATCAGCGACCTACAGGGGCCCTACGAGCAGTACTTC.

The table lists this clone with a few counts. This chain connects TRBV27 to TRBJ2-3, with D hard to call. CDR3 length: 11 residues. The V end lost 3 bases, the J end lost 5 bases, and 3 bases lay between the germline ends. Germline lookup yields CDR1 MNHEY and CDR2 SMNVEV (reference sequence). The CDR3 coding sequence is TGTGCCAGCAGTTTTGGAGATACGCAGTATTTT. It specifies CASSFGDTQYF.

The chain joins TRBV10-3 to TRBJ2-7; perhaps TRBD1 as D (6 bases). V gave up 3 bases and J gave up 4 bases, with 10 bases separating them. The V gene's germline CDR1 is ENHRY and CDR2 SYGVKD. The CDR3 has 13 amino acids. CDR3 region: CAISEYRAYEQYF. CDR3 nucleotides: TGTGCCATCAGTGAATACAGGGCGTACGAGCAGTACTTC.

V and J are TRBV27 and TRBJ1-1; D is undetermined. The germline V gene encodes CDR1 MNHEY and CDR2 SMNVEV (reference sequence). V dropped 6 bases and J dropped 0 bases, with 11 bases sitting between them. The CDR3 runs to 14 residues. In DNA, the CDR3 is TGTGCCAGCAGCTGGAGACGGATGAACACTGAAGCTTTCTTT. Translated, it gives CASSWRRMNTEAFF.

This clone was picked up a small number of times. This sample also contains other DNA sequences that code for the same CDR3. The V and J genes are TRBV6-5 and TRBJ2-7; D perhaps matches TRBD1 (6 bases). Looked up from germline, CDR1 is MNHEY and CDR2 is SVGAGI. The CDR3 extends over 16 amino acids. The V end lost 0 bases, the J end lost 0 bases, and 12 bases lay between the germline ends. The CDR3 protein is CASSYSLGGSSYEQYF. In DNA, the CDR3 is TGTGCCAGCAGTTACTCGTTAGGGGGAAGCTCCTACGAGCAGTACTTC.